One and the same sample provided the 9 T cell receptor beta chains below, sequenced in a study of OX40 agonist ivuxolimab in advanced cancers. This table comes from immunoSEQ multiplex PCR, and its TCRdb copy is limited to in-frame clones, with some not included. This sample has 50,000 to 60,000 clones, with roughly 77% found just once. Here the sequenced sample was CD4+ or CD8+ T cells sorted from blood, taken in a trial of the OX40 agonist ivuxolimab. The receptors originated from an adult with an advanced solid tumor such as melanoma, head and neck, liver or kidney cancer.

V is TRBV2 and J is TRBJ1-2; D is perhaps TRBD1 (6 bases). Germline CDR1 is SNHLY and CDR2 is FYNNEI. CDR3 size: 13 residues. The V end was cut by 4 bases, the J end by 4 bases, with 10 bases between. The CDR3 protein is CASSGDRIYGYTF. CDR3 sequence (DNA): TGTGCCAGCAGTGGTGACAGGATCTATGGCTACACCTTC.

Written as DNA, the CDR3 is TGTGCCAGCAGCTTGTCAGGGGGGCAGAACACTGAAGCTTTCTTT. Translated, it gives CASSLSGGQNTEAFF. V gene TRBV5-4 combines with J gene TRBJ1-1, with 7 bases identical to TRBD1. CDR1 is SGHNT, CDR2 YYREEE, per germline (reference sequence). V lost 1 base and J lost 1; bases outside the gene matches: 4. CDR3 length: 15 amino acids. Together with reference TRBV5-4 and TRBJ1-1, the CDR3 gives the full variable domain: ETGVTQSPTHLIKTRGQQVTLRCSSQSGHNTVSWYQQALGQGPQFIFQYYREEENGRGNFPPRFSGLQFPNYSSELNVNALELDDSALYLCASSLSGGQNTEAFFGQGTRLTVV.

This chain links TRBV28 with TRBJ1-2; unclear D gene. This CDR3 comprises 12 residues. The germline CDR1 and CDR2 sequences are MDHEN and SYDVKM. The V and J ends lost 9 bases and 5 bases respectively, with 13 bases between them. The CDR3 coding sequence is TGTGCCAGTTCCATTGAGGATTATGGCTACACCTTC. The encoded protein is CASSIEDYGYTF.

This rearrangement joins TRBV5-5 to TRBJ1-3; maybe TRBD1 (6 bases). The CDR3 runs 15 residues. CDR1 and CDR2 from the germline V gene are SGHKS and YYEKEE (reference sequence). The V end was cut by 4 bases, the J end by 0 bases, with 11 bases between. In DNA, the CDR3 is TGTGCCAGCAGCCGAACAGGGATCTCTGGAAACACCATATATTTT. Its protein product is CASSRTGISGNTIYF.

The gene calls are TRBV7-9 and TRBJ2-5, with TRBD1 matching 10 bases. Germline lookup yields CDR1 SEHNR and CDR2 FQNEAQ (reference sequence). CDR3 length equals 15 residues. V dropped 1 base and J dropped 5; count of bases not matched to a gene: 4. CDR3 amino acids: CASSLGGQGTETQYF. CDR3 in DNA: TGTGCCAGCAGCTTAGGGGGACAGGGGACGGAGACCCAGTACTTC.

The rearrangement joins TRBV6-5 to TRBJ1-1; the match to TRBD1 covers 8 bases. The germline V gene encodes CDR1 MNHEY and CDR2 SVGAGI. V lost 6 bases to trimming and J lost 5 bases; unmatched junction nucleotides: 8. This CDR3 region has 14 residues. The CDR3 coding sequence is TGTGCCAGCAGGCCAACAGGGGGGGTAACTGAAGCTTTCTTT. Residues: CASRPTGGVTEAFF.

The genes are TRBV14 and TRBJ2-1; the match to TRBD1 covers 9 bases. Germline trimming cut 4 bases from V and 9 bases from J; bases unmatched to any gene: 10. CDR1 and CDR2 from the germline V gene are SGHDN and FVKESK. This CDR3 spans 15 amino acids. Written as DNA, the CDR3 is TGTGCCAGCAGCCTTGCGGGACAGGGAAAGGGTGAGCAGTTCTTC. This translates into CASSLAGQGKGEQFF.

This clone was observed a single time. The chain has TRBV10-3 and TRBJ2-3; tentative D call: TRBD1 (6 bases). CDR3 length equals 14 residues. With 3 bases removed from V and 6 bases from J, the gap between germline ends came to 13 bases. CDR1 and CDR2 from the germline V gene are ENHRY and SYGVKD. Here the CDR3 reads CAISEGGSLDTQYF. CDR3 in DNA: TGTGCCATCAGTGAAGGGGGAAGTTTGGATACGCAGTATTTT.

V usage is TRBV5-1 and J usage is TRBJ2-3; D may be TRBD1 (6 bases). The CDR3 covers 15 residues. V was shortened by 0 bases and J by 2 bases, with 10 bases between the two germline ends. From germline, CDR1 is SGHRS and CDR2 YFSETQ. CDR3 region: CASSLGGQNTDTQYF. As DNA, the CDR3 is TGCGCCAGCAGCTTGGGTGGACAGAACACAGATACGCAGTATTTT.